This TCR beta chain was recovered during a study of T cell responses to AZD1222 COVID-19 vaccine. Study-wide points: The donor group comprised mostly white British people and more females; the analysis possibly underestimated clonal diversity. Spike-specific TCRs gained breadth and depth after people received two AZD1222 doses. Seropositivity was recorded at baseline in only six AZD1222 recipients.

V dropped 7 bases and J dropped 3 bases, with 14 bases sitting between them. Germline CDR1 and CDR2: SGHRS and YFSETQ. The CDR3 is 13 amino acids. This clone was found once. Its target is not known. The assay was immunoSEQ multiplex PCR, and TCRdb's table has in-frame clones only and misses some. Of 95,000 to 100,000 clones in the sample, 65% to 85% are singletons; the top ten hold more than 13%. The chain recombines TRBV5-1 with TRBJ2-7; D may be TRBD1 or TRBD2 (7 bases each). The specimen comprised peripheral blood, sampled 28 days after the second AZD1222 dose. This receptor was identified in an adult who received the AZD1222 COVID-19 vaccine. The CDR3 here is CASGRGGGYEQYF. For the CDR3, the DNA is TGCGCCAGCGGCAGGGGGGGTGGCTACGAGCAGTACTTC. The variable domain in full, completed from reference TRBV5-1 and TRBJ2-7, reads KAGVTQTPRYLIKTRGQQVTLSCSPISGHRSVSWYQQTPGQGLQFLFEYFSETQRNKGNFPGRFSGRQFSNSRSEMNVSTLELGDSALYLCASGRGGGYEQYFGPGTRLTVT.